Listed below are T cell receptor beta chains from one sample, sequenced in a study of blood T cells in healthy people across ages. TCRdb reprocessed the 5' RACE reads via MiXCR and lists one record per CDR3 protein. The table has over 1,200,000 distinct CDR3 sequences, around 59% seen once. Specimen: blood. These receptors were taken from a man aged 18 to 29 in good health. Each CDR3 is given with its conserved first and last residue. A D gene is named only where the DNA matches it firmly. Expanded clones are given a class, and other clones once, few, many or no size at all.

15	once	TRBV5-1	NA	TRBJ2-2	TGCGCCAGCAGCTCCACGGTGGTCCCCCCCGGGGAGCTGTTTTTT	CASSSTVVPPGELFF
14	NA	TRBV19	NA	TRBJ1-2	TGTGCCAGTAAGATCACGGTAGCTAACTATGGCTACACCTTC	CASKITVANYGYTF
15	NA	TRBV6-1	TRBD2	TRBJ2-7	TGTGCCAGCAGTCCAGTAGCGGGAGTCCCTAGGGAGCAGTACTTC	CASSPVAGVPREQYF
14	NA	TRBV30	NA	TRBJ2-7	TGTGCCTGGAGTCCGACCCTAAAGTGCTACGAGCAGTACTTC	CAWSPTLKCYEQYF
13	NA	TRBV6-1	NA	TRBJ2-7	TGTGCCAGCAGGGGACACAATTCCTACGAGCAGTACTTC	CASRGHNSYEQYF
14	NA	TRBV29-1	NA	TRBJ2-5	TGCAGCGTTGAAGATCTTGAGCGGGCAGAGACCCAGTACTTC	CSVEDLERAETQYF
13	NA	TRBV28	NA	TRBJ1-5	TGTGCCAGCAGCTTGGGGGGGATGGAGCCCCAGCATTTT	CASSLGGMEPQHF
12	NA	TRBV9	TRBD1	TRBJ2-7	TGTGCCAGCAGCCCCACAGGGGATGCCCAGTACTTC	CASSPTGDAQYF
16	NA	TRBV29-1	NA	TRBJ2-7	TGCAGCGTTGGTCTCCTTCGGTCAGGGGAGAGCCACGAGCAGTACTTC	CSVGLLRSGESHEQYF
14	NA	TRBV4-1	NA	TRBJ1-2	TGCGCCAGCCACAGCCATGGGAGAGGGTATGGCTACACCTTC	CASHSHGRGYGYTF
15	NA	TRBV24-1	TRBD2	TRBJ2-1	TGTGCCACCAGCCCTAGCGGGGGGGCCGCGGTCGAGCAGTTCTTC	CATSPSGGAAVEQFF
17	NA	TRBV15	NA	TRBJ1-4	TGTGCCACCAGCAGAGGGGGGATTACGGGGGAACGGGAAAAACTGTTTTTT	CATSRGGITGEREKLFF
14	NA	TRBV2	NA	TRBJ2-3	TGTGCCAGCAGTGATGAGCCCTACACAGATACGCAGTATTTT	CASSDEPYTDTQYF
19	NA	TRBV6-2/TRBV6-3	NA	TRBJ2-7	TGTGCCAGCAGTTACCCGCAGGGGATGGATTCTGGATGGGCCTACGAGCAGTACTTC	CASSYPQGMDSGWAYEQYF
14	few	TRBV2	TRBD1	TRBJ1-2	TGTGCCAGCACCCCGAGGGGGCGGTTCGTGGGCTACACCTTC	CASTPRGRFVGYTF
13	few	TRBV12-3/TRBV12-4	NA	TRBJ2-5	TGTGCCAGCAGTTTGTCCGGTCAAGGGACCCAGTACTTC	CASSLSGQGTQYF
12	NA	TRBV3-1	TRBD1	TRBJ1-1	TGTGCCAGCAGCCAAGGGACAGGGAAGGCTTTCTTT	CASSQGTGKAFF
16	NA	TRBV11-2	NA	TRBJ2-1	TGTGCCAGCCGGGACCCCGGGACTTCAGCATACAATGAGCAGTTCTTC	CASRDPGTSAYNEQFF
15	NA	TRBV12-3/TRBV12-4	NA	TRBJ2-3	TGTGCCAGCAGTTTACGTCCGTTAGACACAGATACGCAGTATTTT	CASSLRPLDTDTQYF
19	NA	TRBV7-2	TRBD2	TRBJ2-1	TGTGCCAGCAGCTTAGTATCGCGGGGGGCCCCCGGCTTCGGCAATGAGCAGTTCTTC	CASSLVSRGAPGFGNEQFF
15	few	TRBV5-1	TRBD2	TRBJ2-1	TGCGCCAGCAGCTTGGTCGGCGGGAGTCTCGATGAGCAGTTCTTC	CASSLVGGSLDEQFF
16	NA	TRBV20-1	NA	TRBJ2-1	TGCAGTGCTAGTCCTATGGCGAGGAGCTCCTACAATGAGCAGTTCTTC	CSASPMARSSYNEQFF
16	NA	TRBV28	NA	TRBJ2-3	TGTGCCAGCAGTCCCTCCCGAGGGGCGGACACAGATACGCAGTATTTT	CASSPSRGADTDTQYF
15	NA	TRBV5-1	TRBD2	TRBJ2-7	TGCGCCAGCAGCCCGCTAGCGGAGATCGTTTACGAGCAGTACTTC	CASSPLAEIVYEQYF
16	NA	TRBV7-9	NA	TRBJ2-1	TGTGCCAGCAGCTTAGGGGGTCAGAGCTCCTACAATGAGCAGTTCTTC	CASSLGGQSSYNEQFF
15	NA	TRBV2	NA	TRBJ2-7	TGTGCCAGCAGTGAAATGGGCAGAATGTTCTACGAGCAGTACTTC	CASSEMGRMFYEQYF
14	NA	TRBV11-2	TRBD2	TRBJ2-3	TGTGCCAGCAGCACAGGACTAGCGACCGATACGCAGTATTTT	CASSTGLATDTQYF
12	few	TRBV20-1	NA	TRBJ1-1	TGCAGTGCTAAGGTACCGAACACTGAAGCTTTCTTT	CSAKVPNTEAFF
14	NA	TRBV3-1	TRBD1	TRBJ1-2	TGTGCCAGCAGCCAAATACTTACAGGGGGTGGCTACACCTTC	CASSQILTGGGYTF
14	NA	TRBV5-1	NA	TRBJ1-1	TGCGCCAGCCGTCTTACCTGGGGGAACACTGAAGCTTTCTTT	CASRLTWGNTEAFF
14	NA	TRBV6-5	NA	TRBJ2-5	TGTGCCAGTAGGCCTCCGGGATTACAAGAGACCCAGTACTTC	CASRPPGLQETQYF
14	NA	TRBV5-5	NA	TRBJ2-7	TGTGCCAGCAGCTTGGAACAGTTTCCCTACGAGCAGTACTTC	CASSLEQFPYEQYF
16	few	TRBV7-2	TRBD2	TRBJ2-1	TGTGCCAGCAGCTTAGCGAAGACTAGCGGGAGAGAAGAGCAGTTCTTC	CASSLAKTSGREEQFF